This paragraph reports one T cell receptor beta chain. The data derive from a study of long-term antiretroviral therapy in people with HIV. The authors ran the immunoSEQ assay, v3.0, at survey level. TCRdb's table, derived via immunoSEQ multiplex PCR, lists solely in-frame clones and lacks some. The data show some 28,000 clones, with roughly 86% seen just once and 4.5% to 5.5% held by the top ten. Germline CDR1 SGHDT, CDR2 YYEEEE. Trimming took off 2 bases at V and 4 bases at J, with 13 bases between the two ends. This CDR3 comprises 14 residues. The sequence derives from a woman under 40 with HIV. The sequencing here drew on unsorted PBMCs, taken 0.8 years after starting antiretroviral therapy. The chain carries TRBV5-6 and TRBJ2-7; weak D call: TRBD1 (5 bases). Here the CDR3 reads CASSLGAGQYEQYF. The DNA of the CDR3 is TGTGCCAGCAGCTTAGGGGCAGGCCAGTACGAGCAGTACTTC. The whole variable domain, filled in from reference TRBV5-6 and TRBJ2-7, reads DAGVTQSPTHLIKTRGQQVTLRCSPKSGHDTVSWYQQALGQGPQFIFQYYEEEERQRGNFPDRFSGHQFPNYSSELNVNALLLGDSALYLCASSLGAGQYEQYFGPGTRLTVT.